This T cell receptor beta chain was captured by sequencing in a study of a mutant IDH1 vaccine in newly diagnosed glioma. Looking at the study overall: Patients arrived already treated with radiotherapy, temozolomide, or both, most having had both.

Trimming took off 2 bases at V and 1 base at J, with 12 bases between the two ends. Germline values: CDR1 GTSNPN, CDR2 SVGIG (reference sequence). This CDR3 has 15 amino acids. This clone was picked up one time. Its matching antigen is unknown. Profiling relied on immunoSEQ multiplex PCR, and the TCRdb table lists in-frame clones only, not all of them. The top ten hold roughly 5% of the sample, which has over 55,000 clones, 70% to 90% seen once. Sample time point: week 5, during vaccination. Vaccination used 300 ug of mutant IDH1 20-mer peptide per dose, with topical imiquimod. Study-wide results and caveats: Vaccine-induced immune responses were detected in about 95% of patients. Changes in the top peripheral T cell clonotypes seemingly had no bearing on pseudoprogression.

This chain uses TRBV30 with TRBJ2-1, with D possibly TRBD2 on 6 matching bases. The source material was PBMCs, sampled from a glioma patient whose treatment included an IDH1 peptide vaccine. The source of this sequence is a woman aged 40 to 50 with glioma. The CDR3 DNA is TGTGCCTGGAGTATTAGTGCGGGATCCTACAATGAGCAGTTCTTC. Residues: CAWSISAGSYNEQFF.